The 17 T cell receptor beta chains below were found in one sample sequenced in a study of cytomegalovirus exposure and HLA in healthy donors. The PCR contained 60 Vbeta and 13 Jbeta primers. Using immunoSEQ multiplex PCR, the repertoire was profiled, and TCRdb retains in-frame clones only, with some absent. The data hold about 54,000 clones, with 82% observed a single time. What was sequenced was PBMCs. The receptor set was obtained from a young woman in good health and CMV-seronegative.

A word on this clone: Other DNA sequences from this sample encode an identical CDR3 as well. This chain joins TRBV9 and TRBJ2-2; 7 nucleotides line up with TRBD1. This CDR3 is built from 16 residues. Trimming cost V 0 bases and J 1 base; bases outside gene matches: 3. The germline gives CDR1 SGDLS, CDR2 YYNGEE. This chain's CDR3 is CASSVGAGGNTGELFF. The CDR3 DNA reads TGTGCCAGCAGCGTAGGGGCAGGGGGGAACACCGGGGAGCTGTTTTTT. Drawing the rest from reference TRBV9 and TRBJ2-2, the complete variable domain is DSGVTQTPKHLITATGQRVTLRCSPRSGDLSVYWYQQSLDQGLQFLIQYYNGEERAKGNILERFSAQQFPDLHSELNLSSLELGDSALYFCASSVGAGGNTGELFFGEGSRLTVL.

As regards this clone: One end of the junction is discordant with germline, which a read error may explain. CDR3 DNA: TGTGCCAGTAGCTTAGCTCGTCTAGCGGGAGTACCCTACGAGCAGTACTTC. Protein sequence: CASSLARLAGVPYEQYF. This sequence joins TRBV7-6 and TRBJ2-7; 10 bases are a match to TRBD2. This CDR3 has 17 residues. CDR1 is SGHVS and CDR2 is FNYEAQ in the germline V gene.

The chain combines TRBV10-1 with TRBJ2-7, with a tentative D call TRBD1 (5 bases). This CDR3 has 12 amino acids. The ends were cut back, 5 bases at V and 5 bases at J, with 10 bases in the middle. CDR1 and CDR2 from the germline V gene are WNHNN and SYGVQD (reference sequence). This CDR3 is CASSPGINEQYF. The CDR3 DNA reads TGCGCCAGCAGTCCAGGGATCAACGAGCAGTACTTC.

This clone appeared a few times. The chain carries TRBV6-1 and TRBJ1-1, with 7 bases identical to TRBD1. This CDR3 spans 12 amino acids. The trim removed 4 bases at V and 7 bases at J, leaving 3 bases unmatched. Germline V gives CDR1 MNHNS, CDR2 SASEGT. CDR3 protein: CASSGYRGEAFF. DNA for the CDR3: TGTGCCAGCAGTGGTTACAGGGGTGAAGCTTTCTTT.

The chain has TRBV14 and TRBJ1-2; no reliable D call. This CDR3 comprises 13 residues. The germline CDR1 and CDR2 sequences are SGHDN and FVKESK. V was trimmed by 4 bases and J by 2 bases, leaving 8 bases between them. CDR3 sequence (DNA): TGTGCCAGCAGCCCCAGCGGGAACTATGGCTACACCTTC. It codes for CASSPSGNYGYTF. The full variable domain, in which reference TRBV14 and TRBJ1-2 provide the parts outside the CDR3, is EAGVTQFPSHSVIEKGQTVTLRCDPISGHDNLYWYRRVMGKEIKFLLHFVKESKQDESGMPNNRFLAERTGGTYSTLKVQPAELEDSGVYFCASSPSGNYGYTFGSGTRLTVV.

V usage is TRBV11-2 and J usage is TRBJ1-2; D ambiguous. The CDR3 is made up of 9 amino acids. Germline lookup yields CDR1 SGHAT and CDR2 FQNNGV. With 5 bases removed from V and 14 bases from J, the gap between germline ends came to 9 bases. DNA for the CDR3: TGTGCCAGCAGCATCCCCCTTACCTTC. Translating gives CASSIPLTF.

This clone was recorded a few times. The CDR3 region is CASSLWGAGDPTDTQYF. Here the CDR3 DNA reads TGTGCCAGCAGCTTATGGGGAGCGGGAGACCCCACAGATACGCAGTATTTT. This chain connects TRBV11-2 to TRBJ2-3; 8 nucleotides match TRBD2. The V gene's germline CDR1 is SGHAT and CDR2 FQNNGV. The CDR3 runs to 17 residues. V was pared by 2 bases and J by 2 bases, with 9 bases of the junction left unmatched.

This chain connects TRBV28 to TRBJ2-1; 10 bases are shared with TRBD2. Germline CDR1 reads MDHEN; CDR2 reads SYDVKM. V was clipped by 5 bases and J by 8 bases; unmatched bases: 12. CDR3 size: 16 residues. The CDR3 DNA follows: TGTGCCAGCAGTCCCCCCCGAGCAGCGGGAGGGGATGAGCAGTTCTTC. Translated, it gives CASSPPRAAGGDEQFF.

CDR3 nucleotides: TGTGCCAGCAGCTTCGGGAACACTGAAGCTTTCTTT. It codes for CASSFGNTEAFF. The chain has TRBV6-5 and TRBJ1-1, with D uncertain. V dropped 6 bases and J dropped 1 base, with 6 bases sitting between them. The CDR3 covers 12 residues. Germline V gene sequence: CDR1 MNHEY, CDR2 SVGAGI.

The chain is built from TRBV10-3 and TRBJ2-5, with D possibly TRBD2 on 7 matching bases. The CDR3 length is 14 residues. CDR1 and CDR2 (germline): ENHRY, SYGVKD. Deletions cut 2 bases from V and 5 bases from J, with 12 bases between. DNA for the CDR3: TGTGCCATCAGTGAGGGGGGGGCGGGGGAGACCCAGTACTTC. Translation gives CAISEGGAGETQYF.

The chain is built from TRBV5-1 and TRBJ2-3; TRBD2 agrees at 9 bases. CDR1 is SGHRS and CDR2 is YFSETQ in the germline V gene. The trim removed 1 base at V and 2 bases at J, leaving 5 bases unmatched. The CDR3 contains 16 residues. The CDR3 nucleotides read TGCGCCAGCAGCTTGAAGCTAGCGGGGTACACAGATACGCAGTATTTT. This codes for CASSLKLAGYTDTQYF.

Remarks on this clone: One junction end disagrees with the germline gene, perhaps due to a read error. The chain has TRBV28 and TRBJ2-6; 12 positions match TRBD1. The germline CDR1 and CDR2 sequences are MDHEN and SYDVKM. The CDR3 has 18 amino acids. In DNA form, the CDR3 reads TGTGCCAGCAGTTTCCGGGACAGGGGGCTCTCTGGGGCCAACGGCCTGACTTTC. This codes for CASSFRDRGLSGANGLTF. Looking up the rest from reference TRBV28 and TRBJ2-6 gives the full variable domain: DVKVTQSSRYLVKRTGEKVFLECVQDMDHENMFWYRQDPGLGLRLIYFSYDVKMKEKGDIPEGYSVSREKKERFSLILESASTNQTSMYLCASSFRDRGLSGANGLTFGAGSRLTVL.

Remarks on this clone: At one end the junction does not follow the germline gene, possibly because of a read error. The chain couples TRBV6-1 to TRBJ2-5; 14 bases align to TRBD2. This CDR3 is built from 16 residues. Germline-derived CDR1 and CDR2 are MNHNS and SASEGT. Here the CDR3 DNA reads TGTGCCAGCACTGAACCTCCGGGACTAGCGGGAGTGGCCCAGTACTTC. Residues: CASTEPPGLAGVAQYF.

The chain uses TRBV30 and TRBJ1-2; no clear D gene. The V end was cut by 1 base, the J end by 6 bases, with 9 bases between. The length of the CDR3 is 12 residues. Germline-derived CDR1 and CDR2 are GTSNPN and SVGIG (reference sequence). Written as DNA, the CDR3 is TGTGCCTGGAGTGAAGCCTTACATGGCTACACCTTC. Its translation is CAWSEALHGYTF.

About this clone itself: A junction boundary mismatches the germline segment, possibly from a read error. The chain combines TRBV6-4 with TRBJ2-6; TRBD2 matches at 7 bases. This CDR3 is 16 amino acids long. In germline, CDR1 is MRHNA, CDR2 SNTAGT. The CDR3 here is CASGGASGSGANGLTF. CDR3 bases: TGTGCCAGTGGTGGGGCTAGCGGCTCTGGGGCCAACGGCCTGACTTTC.

The rearrangement uses TRBV4-1 and TRBJ1-3, with D possibly matching TRBD1 (6 bases). CDR3 length: 15 amino acids. V lost 2 bases to trimming and J lost 4 bases, with 12 bases between them. Germline V gene data show CDR1 as MGHRA and CDR2 as YSYEKL. The CDR3 DNA reads as TGCGCCAGCAGCCAACAAACAGGGTGGGGAAACACCATATATTTT. This translates into CASSQQTGWGNTIYF.

This clone was counted once. The chain couples TRBV7-8 to TRBJ2-1; 7 bases line up with TRBD2. V lost 0 bases to trimming and J lost 5 bases; unmatched junction nucleotides: 4. Germline V gene lookup returns CDR1 SGHVS and CDR2 FQNEAQ. The CDR3 totals 15 residues. Here the CDR3 reads CASSLAGRVDNEQFF. As DNA, the CDR3 is TGTGCCAGCAGCTTAGCGGGGAGGGTGGACAATGAGCAGTTCTTC.